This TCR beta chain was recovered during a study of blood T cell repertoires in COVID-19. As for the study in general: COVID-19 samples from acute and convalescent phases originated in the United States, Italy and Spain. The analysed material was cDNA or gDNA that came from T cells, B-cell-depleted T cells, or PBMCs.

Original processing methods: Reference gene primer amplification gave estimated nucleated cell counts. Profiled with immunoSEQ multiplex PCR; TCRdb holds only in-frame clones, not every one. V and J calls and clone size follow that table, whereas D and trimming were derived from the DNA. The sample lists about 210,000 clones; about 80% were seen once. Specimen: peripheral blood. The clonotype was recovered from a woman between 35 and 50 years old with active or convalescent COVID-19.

The CDR3 DNA reads as TGCGCCAGCAGTGAGTCAAGGACAGGGTTAACTGAAGCTTTCTTT. Amino acid sequence: CASSESRTGLTEAFF. The gene calls are TRBV10-1 and TRBJ1-1; TRBD1 aligns across 8 bases. The CDR3 runs 15 residues. V trimming: 0 bases; J trimming: 5 bases; junction bases outside the gene matches: 5. Germline CDR1 reads WNHNN; CDR2 reads SYGVQD (reference sequence).